These 23 T cell receptor beta chains came from one sample sequenced in a study of blood T cell repertoires in COVID-19. Only in-frame clones appear in the TCRdb table, and some are missing; sequencing was by immunoSEQ multiplex PCR. The sample carries roughly 150,000 clones, roughly nine tenths recorded once. The sequenced material came from peripheral blood. The origin of the receptors is a woman in her seventies with acute or convalescent COVID-19.

The CDR3 loop is CASSQDFSIDTGELFF. Written as DNA, the CDR3 is TGTGCCAGCAGCCAAGATTTTAGTATTGACACCGGGGAGCTGTTTTTT. J is TRBJ2-2 and V is TRBV4-2; D unresolved. This CDR3 comprises 16 residues. In germline, CDR1 is LGHNA, CDR2 YNFKEQ. The germline V and J ends were trimmed by 0 bases and 3 bases, with 11 bases remaining between them.

The rearrangement joins TRBV4-2 to TRBJ1-2, with D perhaps TRBD1 (6 bases). Germline V gives CDR1 LGHNA, CDR2 YNFKEQ. Trimming took off 0 bases at V and 4 bases at J, with 15 bases between the two ends. CDR3 length equals 16 residues. In nucleotides, the CDR3 is TGTGCCAGCAGCCAAGAATTTGGACAGACGGTCTATGGCTACACCTTC. This sequence encodes CASSQEFGQTVYGYTF.

CDR3 nucleotides: TGTGCCAGCACCTGGACAGGCAATCAGCCCCAGCATTTT. Translating it yields CASTWTGNQPQHF. J is TRBJ1-5 and V is TRBV7-2; TRBD1 might be the D (6 bases). V was pared by 7 bases and J by 2 bases, with 9 bases between. The length of the CDR3 is 13 residues. CDR1 and CDR2 from the germline V gene are SGHTA and FQGNSA.

The chain employs TRBV28 and TRBJ1-1; possible D gene TRBD1, 5 bases. The length of the CDR3 is 14 residues. Trimming cost V 6 bases and J 1 base, with 12 bases left between them. CDR1 and CDR2 from the germline V gene are MDHEN and SYDVKM. CDR3 bases: TGTGCCAGCAGACCCGGGGGACGGAACACTGAAGCTTTCTTT. As protein: CASRPGGRNTEAFF. The entire variable domain, with the rest obtained from reference TRBV28 and TRBJ1-1, is as follows: DVKVTQSSRYLVKRTGEKVFLECVQDMDHENMFWYRQDPGLGLRLIYFSYDVKMKEKGDIPEGYSVSREKKERFSLILESASTNQTSMYLCASRPGGRNTEAFFGQGTRLTVV.

In this sample, this clone turned up once. The V and J genes are TRBV7-3 and TRBJ2-1, with D possibly TRBD1 on 6 matching bases. V was cut by 2 bases and J by 8 bases, with 13 bases left in between. The CDR3 is made up of 14 amino acids. CDR1 is SGHTA, CDR2 FQGTGA, per germline. The CDR3 here is CASSLETGFYEQFF. The CDR3 DNA reads TGTGCCAGCAGCTTAGAGACAGGCTTTTATGAGCAGTTCTTC.

The chain is built from TRBV5-5 and TRBJ2-7, with 7 bases fitting TRBD1. CDR1 is SGHKS, CDR2 YYEKEE, per germline (reference sequence). This CDR3 region has 17 residues. J lost 3 bases, V lost 2 bases, and 14 bases had no gene match. CDR3 in amino acids: CASSLANPGTVYYEQYF. CDR3 sequence (DNA): TGTGCCAGCAGCTTAGCTAATCCCGGGACAGTCTACTACGAGCAGTACTTC.

This chain links TRBV30 with TRBJ2-1; 12 bases line up with TRBD2. The germline V gene encodes CDR1 GTSNPN and CDR2 SVGIG (reference sequence). The CDR3 totals 13 residues. Trimming took 4 bases from V and 8 from J; bases not matched to a gene: 3. The CDR3 here is CAWNLAGGHEQFF. DNA of the CDR3: TGTGCCTGGAACCTAGCGGGGGGGCATGAGCAGTTCTTC.

The rearrangement uses TRBV11-2 and TRBJ2-7, with a tentative D call TRBD2 (6 bases). CDR3 length equals 13 residues. Trimming left V 5 bases short and J 7 bases short, with 15 bases between. CDR1 is SGHAT, CDR2 FQNNGV, per germline. The CDR3, as DNA: TGTGCCAGCAGCCCATGGAGGGGTTGGGAGCAGTACTTC. It yields the protein CASSPWRGWEQYF.

V gene TRBV28 combines with J gene TRBJ1-6; D is ambiguous. CDR1 MDHEN and CDR2 SYDVKM come from the germline V gene. The V gene lost 6 bases and the J gene lost 10 bases, with 16 bases spanning the gap. The CDR3 runs to 14 residues. CDR3 sequence (DNA): TGTGCCAGCAGACCCCACGGAGCAGCCTCACCCCTCCACTTT. Residues: CASRPHGAASPLHF.

The CDR3 DNA reads TGTGCCAGCGGCACCCTTAATTCACCCCTCCACTTT. As protein: CASGTLNSPLHF. The chain employs TRBV6-6 and TRBJ1-6; D is unresolved. CDR1 is MNHNY and CDR2 is SVGAGI in the germline V gene (reference sequence). Deletions cut 8 bases from V and 6 bases from J, with 8 bases between. The CDR3 length is 12 residues.

The CDR3 is CASSPGLGNTGELFF. The CDR3 nucleotides are TGTGCCAGCAGCCCAGGGTTGGGGAACACCGGGGAGCTGTTTTTT. V and J are TRBV11-3 and TRBJ2-2; possible D gene TRBD1, 5 bases. The CDR3 has 15 residues. Trimming pared 5 bases from V and 1 base from J, leaving 11 bases between. Looked up from germline, CDR1 is SGHNT and CDR2 is YENEEA. Looking up the rest from reference TRBV11-3 and TRBJ2-2 gives the full variable domain: EAGVVQSPRYKIIEKKQPVAFWCNPISGHNTLYWYLQNLGQGPELLIRYENEEAVDDSQLPKDRFSAERLKGVDSTLKIQPAELGDSAVYLCASSPGLGNTGELFFGEGSRLTVL.

This chain connects TRBV19 to TRBJ1-5; D is unresolved. Trimming left V 3 bases short and J 3 bases short, with 12 bases between. The CDR3 sequence is 15 residues long. CDR1 and CDR2 (germline): LNHDA, SQIVND (reference sequence). The CDR3 DNA reads as TGTGCCAGTAGTATTACGACGGGGAACAATCAGCCCCAGCATTTT. It yields the protein CASSITTGNNQPQHF.

V usage is TRBV9 and J usage is TRBJ2-7; tentatively, D is TRBD1 (7 bases). This CDR3 region has 16 residues. Germline V gene sequence: CDR1 SGDLS, CDR2 YYNGEE. V gave up 4 bases and J gave up 2 bases, with 19 bases separating them. The CDR3: CASSPTLRDSPYEQYF. In DNA, the CDR3 is TGTGCCAGCAGCCCCACGTTGCGGGACAGTCCCTACGAGCAGTACTTC.

This clone was seen just once. J is TRBJ1-5 and V is TRBV7-2; D call uncertain. Germline lookup yields CDR1 SGHTA and CDR2 FQGNSA. CDR3 length: 13 amino acids. V dropped 1 base and J dropped 5 bases, with 6 bases sitting between them. Here the CDR3 reads CASSLVGDQPQHF. CDR3 coding DNA: TGTGCCAGCAGCTTAGTGGGCGATCAGCCCCAGCATTTT.

The genes are TRBV7-9 and TRBJ1-5; 7 positions agree with TRBD1. The CDR3 is 14 residues long. CDR1 and CDR2 (germline): SEHNR, FQNEAQ (reference sequence). V lost 4 bases and J lost 2; bases outside the gene matches: 2. Written as DNA, the CDR3 is TGTGCCAGCAGCTCAGGGACAGGCAATCAGCCCCAGCATTTT. Translation gives CASSSGTGNQPQHF. Using reference TRBV7-9 and TRBJ1-5 for the parts outside the CDR3, the full variable domain is DTGVSQNPRHKITKRGQNVTFRCDPISEHNRLYWYRQTLGQGPEFLTYFQNEAQLEKSRLLSDRFSAERPKGSFSTLEIQRTEQGDSAMYLCASSSGTGNQPQHFGDGTRLSIL.

The chain combines TRBV6-5 with TRBJ1-1; TRBD1 agrees at 7 bases. Germline CDR1 MNHEY, CDR2 SVGAGI. The trim removed 2 bases at V and 5 bases at J, leaving 11 bases unmatched. This CDR3 region has 16 residues. The CDR3, as DNA: TGTGCCAGCAGTTACGGGGCAGGGGGGATGCGGACTGAAGCTTTCTTT. It translates to CASSYGAGGMRTEAFF.

The V and J genes are TRBV15 and TRBJ2-5, with D unclear. V was pared by 5 bases and J by 0 bases, with 10 bases between. CDR3 size: 14 residues. The germline CDR1 and CDR2 sequences are LNHNV and YYDKDF (reference sequence). The CDR3, as DNA: TGTGCCACCAGCCCTCGCGAGGACCAAGAGACCCAGTACTTC. Residues: CATSPREDQETQYF.

V usage is TRBV7-9 and J usage is TRBJ1-2, with D possibly matching TRBD1 (5 bases). The germline CDR1 and CDR2 sequences are SEHNR and FQNEAQ (reference sequence). The CDR3 loop spans 14 amino acids. V lost 1 base and J lost 3, with 9 bases in between. CDR3 nucleotides: TGTGCCAGCAGCTTAGAAGGGGTGTACTATGGCTACACCTTC. Translating gives CASSLEGVYYGYTF.

In the case of this clone: At the DNA level, this CDR3 is encoded by other sequences in the same sample as well. The rearrangement uses TRBV7-2 and TRBJ1-3; D perhaps matches TRBD1 (6 bases). This CDR3 has 15 amino acids. The V gene's germline CDR1 is SGHTA and CDR2 FQGNSA. Trimming stripped 8 bases from V and 1 base from J, with 15 bases between. CDR3 bases: TGTGCCAGCGGTAAAGACAGGCGTTCTGGAAACACCATATATTTT. The encoded protein is CASGKDRRSGNTIYF. The full variable domain, completed using reference TRBV7-2 and TRBJ1-3, is GAGVSQSPSNKVTEKGKDVELRCDPISGHTALYWYRQSLGQGLEFLIYFQGNSAPDKSGLPSDRFSAERTGGSVSTLTIQRTQQEDSAVYLCASGKDRRSGNTIYFGEGSWLTVV.

The chain employs TRBV10-3 and TRBJ2-1, with 11 bases lining up with TRBD2. Germline V gives CDR1 ENHRY, CDR2 SYGVKD. V lost 6 bases to trimming and J lost 4 bases; unmatched junction nucleotides: 5. This CDR3 spans 15 amino acids. CDR3 bases: TGTGCCATCAGCCGAGGGACTAGCGGATACAATGAGCAGTTCTTC. This gives the protein CAISRGTSGYNEQFF.

This clone was counted once. The chain employs TRBV7-2 and TRBJ1-6; 10 bases are a match to TRBD1. The CDR3 covers 14 residues. CDR1 and CDR2 (germline): SGHTA, FQGNSA. Losses at the gene ends were 5 bases for V and 7 bases for J; bases not matched to a gene: 2. CDR3 residues: CASSPGQGNSPLHF. Written as DNA, the CDR3 is TGTGCCAGCAGCCCGGGACAGGGGAATTCACCCCTCCACTTT.

The V call is TRBV7-6, the J call TRBJ1-1, with D possibly TRBD1 on 5 matching bases. Trimming removed 6 bases at V and 2 bases at J, with 16 bases between. The CDR3 length is 15 residues. Looked up from germline, CDR1 is SGHVS and CDR2 is FNYEAQ. CDR3 residues: CASRLIKGPNTEAFF. CDR3 nucleotide sequence: TGTGCCAGCAGGTTAATCAAGGGGCCCAACACTGAAGCTTTCTTT.

The chain carries TRBV6-2 or TRBV6-3 and TRBJ1-5, with D perhaps matching TRBD1 (5 bases). The CDR3 is 14 amino acids. Between the trimmed V and J ends, which lost 2 bases and 4 bases, there was a span of 9 bases. Germline lookup yields CDR1 MNHEY and CDR2 SVGEGT. In nucleotides, the CDR3 is TGTGCCAGCAGTTACGGGGCCAAGAATCAGCCCCAGCATTTT. It is translated as CASSYGAKNQPQHF.